This TCR beta chain comes out of a study of T and B cells in COVID-19 patients. Study observations and caveats: Patients with COVID-19 reportedly showed strongly skewed T cell receptor beta variable and joining gene usage.

TRB rearrangements were amplified by multiplex PCR with BIOMED2 TRB-A/B primers. MiXCR, applied by TCRdb to the multiplex PCR reads, yields one record per CDR3 protein. The sample includes around 10,000 distinct CDR3 sequences, about two fifths of them seen just once. J was trimmed by 2 bases and V by 3 bases; bases with no gene match: 4. Germline V gives CDR1 KGHSH, CDR2 LQKENI. There are 15 residues in the CDR3. Each TRB amplification used about 220-500 ng of genomic DNA from blood. This clonotype has only a few counts. Its antigen is unknown. This TCR was recovered from a human donor with active COVID-19. What was sequenced was blood. The genes are TRBV18 and TRBJ2-5, with 9 bases identical to TRBD2. The CDR3 sequence: CASSPGGGDQETQYF. DNA for the CDR3: TGTGCCAGCTCACCCGGCGGGGGGGATCAAGAGACCCAGTACTTC. The full variable domain, its missing parts supplied by reference TRBV18 and TRBJ2-5, is NAGVMQNPRHLVRRRGQEARLRCSPMKGHSHVYWYRQLPEEGLKFMVYLQKENIIDESGMPKERFSAEFPKEGPSILRIQQVVRGDSAAYFCASSPGGGDQETQYFGPGTRLLVL.